This T cell receptor (beta chain) was identified in a study of blood T cells in healthy people across ages. The V segment lost 3 bases and the J segment 7 bases; nucleotides outside the gene matches: 7. Germline-derived CDR1 and CDR2 are GTSNPN and SVGIG (reference sequence). The CDR3 sequence is 14 residues long. Then a second PCR, running about 6 to 11 cycles, was carried out with a sample-barcoded 5' primer and a J-beta primer mix. TCRdb reprocessed the 5' RACE reads via MiXCR and lists one record per CDR3 protein. Of around 800,000 distinct CDR3 sequences listed, approximately 67% are singletons.

The source material was blood. J is TRBJ2-1 and V is TRBV30; 9 positions agree with TRBD1. This sequence originates from a man aged 25-45 years in good health. CDR3 nucleotides: TGTGCCTGGAGGGGGGACAGGGAAGTGAATGAGCAGTTCTTC. This gives the protein CAWRGDREVNEQFF.